The clone carrying this T cell receptor beta chain was detected ten times or more. Its specificity is not known. The data stem from a study of Graves' ophthalmopathy and Graves' hyperthyroidism. Study-wide points: Between ophthalmopathy and stable hyperthyroidism, a 13-signature model drew a separation with roughly 88% sensitivity and less than 83% specificity.

Additional autoimmune diseases, uncontrolled infections, pregnancy or lactation disqualified patients. RNA transcripts were the source from which TCR beta CDR3 regions were amplified. The first-round RT-PCR employed HTBI primers together with the Qiagen OneStep RT-PCR kit. A multiplex PCR was then performed as the second round. TCRdb re-called the multiplex PCR reads through MiXCR, storing one row per CDR3 protein. The sample holds over 450,000 distinct CDR3 sequences, over 13% seen once. The V end was cut by 0 bases, the J end by 2 bases, with 10 bases between. CDR3 length equals 15 residues. Germline CDR1 reads MNHEY; CDR2 reads SVGAGI.

Specimen: blood. The chain joins TRBV6-5 to TRBJ1-2; unclear D gene. The sequence derives from a woman in her thirties with Graves' ophthalmopathy. This chain's CDR3 is CASSYSYRLNYGYTF. Written as DNA, the CDR3 is TGTGCCAGCAGTTACTCGTACAGATTAAACTATGGCTACACCTTC.